This TCR beta chain was retrieved from a study of PD-1 blockade in classical Hodgkin lymphoma. Overall study findings and caveats: Why the repertoires differ is still unclear, perhaps disease activity or prior therapy. Newly diagnosed patients had diversity similar to the baseline diversity of complete responders. A reduction in baseline TCR diversity was reportedly seen in newly diagnosed patients relative to healthy donors. The CD4+ diversity rise by C4D1 was clearest in complete responders.

This CDR3 has 14 residues. V was trimmed by 0 bases and J by 3 bases, leaving 7 bases between them. The germline gives CDR1 SGHRS, CDR2 YFSETQ. As regards this clone: The antigen remains unidentified.

The repertoire was sequenced with immunoSEQ multiplex PCR; TCRdb's copy has only in-frame clones and lacks some. In the table there are about 13,000 clones, approximately 86% of which are singletons. Brentuximab vedotin exposure varied among the patients, all of whom had relapsed after autologous stem cell transplantation. Sequencing was performed on peripheral blood mononuclear cells (PBMCs), taken at baseline. V usage is TRBV5-1 and J usage is TRBJ1-3; D uncertain. This receptor was identified in a human donor with classical Hodgkin lymphoma. The CDR3 sequence is CASSLETIGNTIYF. The CDR3 DNA reads as TGCGCCAGCAGCTTGGAAACAATTGGAAACACCATATATTTT. The full variable domain, rest sourced from reference TRBV5-1 and TRBJ1-3, is KAGVTQTPRYLIKTRGQQVTLSCSPISGHRSVSWYQQTPGQGLQFLFEYFSETQRNKGNFPGRFSGRQFSNSRSEMNVSTLELGDSALYLCASSLETIGNTIYFGEGSWLTVV.